What follows are 17 T cell receptor beta chains derived from one specimen sequenced in a study of metastatic and nonmetastatic thyroid tumors. Not a single patient had been given any form of treatment at any point before undergoing thyroid surgery. MiXCR re-clonotyped the PCR reads for TCRdb. The sample includes 15,000 to 20,000 clones, 25% to 35% of them seen just once. Sample: tumor tissue. All receptors derive from a female donor with papillary thyroid cancer or a benign thyroid nodule (not recorded which). Some clones in this sample may be carry-over from other donors' samples.

This clone has more than one count but fewer than ten. This chain joins TRBV19 and TRBJ1-4, with 9 bases that match TRBD1. The junction had 10 bases not matched to a gene; V was cut back by 7 bases and J by 7 bases. The CDR3 is 15 amino acids. The germline CDR1 and CDR2 sequences are LNHDA and SQIVND (reference sequence). Written as DNA, the CDR3 is TGTGCCAGTACAAAGTCGGACAGGGGAGGTGAAAAACTGTTTTTT. It codes for CASTKSDRGGEKLFF.

This clone was counted only a few times. The rearrangement joins TRBV12-3 or TRBV12-4 to TRBJ2-7; 8 bases agree with TRBD2. The CDR3 is 12 residues long. Trimming removed 8 bases from V and 1 base from J; junction bases left unmatched: 1. In DNA form, the CDR3 reads TGTGCCAGCGGGACTAGTTCCTACGAGCAGTACTTC. Its translation is CASGTSSYEQYF.

In the case of this clone: The same CDR3 also results from other DNA sequences found in this sample. The chain combines TRBV7-2 with TRBJ2-7; no clear D. There are 13 residues in the CDR3. The germline V and J ends were trimmed by 5 bases and 6 bases, with 14 bases remaining between them. Germline-derived CDR1 and CDR2 are SGHTA and FQGNSA. The CDR3 sequence is CASSPTTGVEQYF. The CDR3 DNA follows: TGTGCCAGCAGCCCTACCACTGGCGTCGAGCAGTACTTC.

This clone was counted ten times or more. At the DNA level, this CDR3 is encoded by other sequences in the same sample as well. J is TRBJ1-6 and V is TRBV4-1, with 9 bases aligning to TRBD1. CDR3 length: 14 residues. V dropped 2 bases and J dropped 9; count of bases not matched to a gene: 2. Germline V gives CDR1 MGHRA, CDR2 YSYEKL. The CDR3 sequence: CASSQLGQGSPLHF. DNA for the CDR3: TGCGCCAGCAGCCAACTGGGACAGGGTTCACCCCTCCACTTT.

This chain connects TRBV4-1 to TRBJ1-2; tentative D call: TRBD1 (5 bases). The germline V gene has CDR1 MGHRA and CDR2 YSYEKL. The CDR3 extends over 15 amino acids. Trimming removed 2 bases at V and 3 bases at J, with 13 bases between. The CDR3 here is CASSQYAGSDYGYTF. The DNA for the CDR3 is TGCGCCAGCAGCCAATATGCAGGGTCGGACTATGGCTACACCTTC.

The chain couples TRBV9 to TRBJ2-3; the match to TRBD1 covers 8 bases. The CDR3 extends over 16 amino acids. V shed 3 bases, J shed 0 bases, and the junction held 6 bases outside the gene matches. Germline V CDR1 and CDR2: SGDLS, YYNGEE. The CDR3 protein is CASSAWDRRSTDTQYF. For the CDR3, the DNA is TGTGCCAGCAGCGCCTGGGACAGGAGAAGCACAGATACGCAGTATTTT.

The chain combines TRBV11-3 with TRBJ1-6; no reliable D call. This CDR3 contains 13 residues. CDR1 is SGHNT and CDR2 is YENEEA in the germline V gene. V was cut by 7 bases and J by 9 bases, with 13 bases left in between. The CDR3 reads CASNVHEGSPLHF. The CDR3 nucleotides are TGTGCCAGCAACGTTCACGAGGGTTCACCCCTCCACTTT.

By share of the sample, this clone is medium-sized (0.01 to 0.1%). The chain uses TRBV12-3 or TRBV12-4 and TRBJ2-1; no definite D call. Trimming shortened V by 3 bases and J by 8 bases, and 11 bases separated the two germline ends. The CDR3 is 13 residues long. The CDR3 DNA sequence: TGTGCCAGCAGTTTGATGCCAGTCGATGAGCAGTTCTTC. Its translation is CASSLMPVDEQFF.

The chain employs TRBV12-3 or TRBV12-4 and TRBJ1-3, with no clear D. The CDR3 extends over 15 amino acids. V lost 7 bases, J lost 0 bases, and 13 bases lay in between. This chain's CDR3 is CASKWRRDSGNTIYF. The DNA of the CDR3 is TGTGCCAGCAAGTGGAGGCGTGACTCTGGAAACACCATATATTTT.

By its share, this clone is medium-sized (0.01 to 0.1%). The chain combines TRBV5-1 with TRBJ1-3; D call uncertain. V was clipped by 0 bases and J by 7 bases, with 8 bases between them. The CDR3 runs 13 residues. Germline V lookup: CDR1 SGHRS, CDR2 YFSETQ. The CDR3 region has the DNA TGCGCCAGCAGCTTGGGTCCGGGGAACACCATATATTTT. Protein product: CASSLGPGNTIYF.

This clone has only a few counts. The genes are TRBV12-3 or TRBV12-4 and TRBJ2-5; TRBD1 matches at 8 bases. J gave up 3 bases and V 6 bases, and 12 bases lay outside the gene matches. The CDR3 length is 16 residues. CDR3 bases: TGTGCCAGCAGCTTGGACCCCGTGACAGGGGAAGAGACCCAGTACTTC. Protein product: CASSLDPVTGEETQYF.

This clone was seen a handful of times. The chain recombines TRBV12-3 or TRBV12-4 with TRBJ2-3, with 10 bases matching TRBD1. Unmatched junction bases numbered 13, after V lost 8 bases and J lost 5 bases. The CDR3 runs 16 residues. The CDR3 protein is CASVEWMTGGKDTQYF. In DNA, the CDR3 is TGTGCCAGCGTCGAGTGGATGACAGGGGGCAAAGATACGCAGTATTTT.

This clone was recorded a few times. The rearrangement joins TRBV27 to TRBJ2-7; no reliable D call. The ends were cut back, 8 bases at V and 5 bases at J, with 10 bases in the middle. The CDR3 sequence is 11 residues long. Germline lookup yields CDR1 MNHEY and CDR2 SMNVEV (reference sequence). CDR3 nucleotide sequence: TGTGCCAGCCGGAACGCAAACGAGCAGTACTTC. Encoded protein: CASRNANEQYF.

The V call is TRBV5-1, the J call TRBJ1-2; D is unclear. The CDR3 runs 16 residues. Germline values: CDR1 SGHRS, CDR2 YFSETQ. V was trimmed by 0 bases and J by 3 bases, leaving 15 bases between them. CDR3 amino acids: CASSLATWGTDYGYTF. DNA for the CDR3: TGCGCCAGCAGCTTGGCGACATGGGGTACCGACTATGGCTACACCTTC.

This clone was seen a handful of times. The chain recombines TRBV29-1 with TRBJ2-1, with a possible D match to TRBD2 (5 bases). This CDR3 comprises 12 residues. The germline V gene encodes CDR1 SQVTM and CDR2 ANQGSEA. The V and J ends lost 3 bases and 7 bases respectively, with 10 bases between them. The CDR3 bases are TGCAGCGTTGACAACACGGGAAATGAGCAGTTCTTC. Its translation is CSVDNTGNEQFF.

This chain connects TRBV20-1 to TRBJ1-6; 9 bases agree with TRBD1. Germline assignment: CDR1 DFQATT and CDR2 SNEGSKA (reference sequence). This CDR3 spans 17 amino acids. V lost 8 bases to trimming and J lost 0 bases; unmatched junction nucleotides: 11. The CDR3 sequence: CSPTGGLILSYNSPLHF. CDR3 DNA: TGCAGTCCAACAGGGGGCCTTATTCTCTCCTATAATTCACCCCTCCACTTT.

This clone is categorized as medium-sized. The chain links TRBV12-3 or TRBV12-4 to TRBJ2-3; 11 bases map to TRBD2. Unmatched junction bases numbered 2, after V lost 6 bases and J lost 0 bases. This CDR3 has 15 amino acids. The CDR3 DNA follows: TGTGCCAGCAGGCGGACTAGCGGGAGCACAGATACGCAGTATTTT. It encodes CASRRTSGSTDTQYF.